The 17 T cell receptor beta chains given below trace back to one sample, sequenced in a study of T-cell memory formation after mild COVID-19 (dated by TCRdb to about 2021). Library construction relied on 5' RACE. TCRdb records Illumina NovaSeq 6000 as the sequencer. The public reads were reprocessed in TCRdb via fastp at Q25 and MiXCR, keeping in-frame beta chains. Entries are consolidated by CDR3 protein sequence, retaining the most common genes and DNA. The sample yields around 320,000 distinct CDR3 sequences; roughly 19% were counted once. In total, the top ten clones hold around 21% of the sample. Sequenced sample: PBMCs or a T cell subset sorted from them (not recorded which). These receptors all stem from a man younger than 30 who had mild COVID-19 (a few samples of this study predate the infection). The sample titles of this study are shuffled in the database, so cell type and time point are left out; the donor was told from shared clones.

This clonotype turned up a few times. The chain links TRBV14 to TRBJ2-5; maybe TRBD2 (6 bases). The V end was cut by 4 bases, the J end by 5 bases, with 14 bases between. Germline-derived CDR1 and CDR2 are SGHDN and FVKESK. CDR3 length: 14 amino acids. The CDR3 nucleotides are TGTGCCAGCAGCCCGCTACGGGGGATGGAGACCCAGTACTTC. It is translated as CASSPLRGMETQYF.

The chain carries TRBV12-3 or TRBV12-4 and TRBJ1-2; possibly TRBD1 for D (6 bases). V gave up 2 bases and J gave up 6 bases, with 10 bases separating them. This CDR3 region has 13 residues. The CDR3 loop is CASSLWGADGYTF. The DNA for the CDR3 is TGTGCCAGCAGTTTATGGGGGGCGGATGGCTACACCTTC.

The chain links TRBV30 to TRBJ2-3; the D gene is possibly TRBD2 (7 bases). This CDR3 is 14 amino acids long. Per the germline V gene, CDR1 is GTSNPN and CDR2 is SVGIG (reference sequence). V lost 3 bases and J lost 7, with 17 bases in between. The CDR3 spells CAWRSAGAGYTQYF. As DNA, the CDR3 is TGTGCCTGGAGATCCGCGGGGGCGGGGTATACGCAGTATTTT.

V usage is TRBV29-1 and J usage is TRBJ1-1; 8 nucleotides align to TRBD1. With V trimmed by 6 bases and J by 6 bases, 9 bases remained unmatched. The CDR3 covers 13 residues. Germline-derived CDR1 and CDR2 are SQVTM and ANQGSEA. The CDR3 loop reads CSVTGENSPEAFF. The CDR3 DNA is TGCAGCGTGACAGGGGAGAATTCGCCTGAAGCTTTCTTT.

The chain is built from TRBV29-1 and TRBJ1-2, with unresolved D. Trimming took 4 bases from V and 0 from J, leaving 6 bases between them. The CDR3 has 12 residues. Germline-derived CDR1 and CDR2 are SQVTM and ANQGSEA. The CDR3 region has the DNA TGCAGCGTTGCTGCAGCTAACTATGGCTACACCTTC. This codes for CSVAAANYGYTF.

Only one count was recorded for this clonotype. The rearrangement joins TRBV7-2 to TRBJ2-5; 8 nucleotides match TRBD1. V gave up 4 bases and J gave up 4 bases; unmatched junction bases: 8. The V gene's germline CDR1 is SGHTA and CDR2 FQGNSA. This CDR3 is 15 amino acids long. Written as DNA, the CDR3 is TGTGCCAGCAGCTCAAGGACAGGGCAGGCAGAGACCCAGTACTTC. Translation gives CASSSRTGQAETQYF.

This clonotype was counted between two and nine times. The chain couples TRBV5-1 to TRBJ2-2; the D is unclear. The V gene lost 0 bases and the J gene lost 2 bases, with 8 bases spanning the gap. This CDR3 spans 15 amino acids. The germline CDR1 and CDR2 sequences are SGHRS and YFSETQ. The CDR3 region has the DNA TGCGCCAGCAGCTTGGCGGCAGTTAACACCGGGGAGCTGTTTTTT. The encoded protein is CASSLAAVNTGELFF.

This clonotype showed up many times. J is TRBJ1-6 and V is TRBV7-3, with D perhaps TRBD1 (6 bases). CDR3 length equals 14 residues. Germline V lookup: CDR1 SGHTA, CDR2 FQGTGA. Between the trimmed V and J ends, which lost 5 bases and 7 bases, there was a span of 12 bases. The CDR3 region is CASSRTELNSPLHF. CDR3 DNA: TGTGCCAGCAGCCGGACAGAATTGAATTCACCCCTCCACTTT.

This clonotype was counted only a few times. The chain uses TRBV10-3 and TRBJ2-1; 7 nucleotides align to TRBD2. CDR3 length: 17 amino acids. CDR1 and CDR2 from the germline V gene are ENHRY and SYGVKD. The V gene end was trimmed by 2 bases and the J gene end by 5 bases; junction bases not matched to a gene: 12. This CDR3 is CAISEPPVGGRDNEQFF. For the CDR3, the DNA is TGTGCCATCAGTGAGCCACCTGTGGGAGGGAGAGACAATGAGCAGTTCTTC.

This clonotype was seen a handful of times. The chain's CDR3 is CASSLTGGRETQYF. The CDR3 DNA sequence: TGTGCCAGCAGCTTGACAGGGGGCCGGGAGACCCAGTACTTC. V gene TRBV9 combines with J gene TRBJ2-5; 10 nucleotides agree with TRBD1. The J segment lost 5 bases and the V segment lost 4 bases, leaving 5 bases of the junction unmatched. CDR1 and CDR2 (germline): SGDLS, YYNGEE. There are 14 residues in the CDR3.

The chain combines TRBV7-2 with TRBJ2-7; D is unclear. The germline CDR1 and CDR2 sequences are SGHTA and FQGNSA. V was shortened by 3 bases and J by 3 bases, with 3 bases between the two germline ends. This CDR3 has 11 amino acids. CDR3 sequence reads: CASSFNYEQYF. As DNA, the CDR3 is TGTGCCAGCAGCTTCAACTACGAGCAGTACTTC.

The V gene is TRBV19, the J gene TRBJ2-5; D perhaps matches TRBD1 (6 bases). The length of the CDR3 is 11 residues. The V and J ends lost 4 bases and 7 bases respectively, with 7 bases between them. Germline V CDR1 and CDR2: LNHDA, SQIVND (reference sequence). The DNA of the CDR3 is TGTGCCAGTAGTACAGGGGTGACCCAGTACTTC. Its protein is CASSTGVTQYF.

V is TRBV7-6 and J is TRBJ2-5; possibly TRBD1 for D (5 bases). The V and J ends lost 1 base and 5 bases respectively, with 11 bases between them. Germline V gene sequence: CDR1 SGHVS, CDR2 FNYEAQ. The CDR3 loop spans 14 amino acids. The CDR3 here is CASSLEGSGETQYF. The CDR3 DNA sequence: TGTGCCAGCAGCTTAGAGGGGTCAGGCGAGACCCAGTACTTC.

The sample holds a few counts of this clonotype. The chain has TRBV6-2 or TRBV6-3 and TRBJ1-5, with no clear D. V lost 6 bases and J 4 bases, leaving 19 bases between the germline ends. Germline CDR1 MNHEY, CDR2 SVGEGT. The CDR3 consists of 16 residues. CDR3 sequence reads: CASRPRGEGANQPQHF. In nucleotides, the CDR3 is TGTGCCAGCAGGCCCCGGGGTGAGGGAGCGAATCAGCCCCAGCATTTT.

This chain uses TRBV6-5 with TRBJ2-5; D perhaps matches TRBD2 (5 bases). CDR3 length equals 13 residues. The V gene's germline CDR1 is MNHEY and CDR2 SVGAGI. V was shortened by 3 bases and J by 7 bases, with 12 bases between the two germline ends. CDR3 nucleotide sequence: TGTGCCAGCAGTTATACTAGAATGGGGACCCAGTACTTC. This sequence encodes CASSYTRMGTQYF.

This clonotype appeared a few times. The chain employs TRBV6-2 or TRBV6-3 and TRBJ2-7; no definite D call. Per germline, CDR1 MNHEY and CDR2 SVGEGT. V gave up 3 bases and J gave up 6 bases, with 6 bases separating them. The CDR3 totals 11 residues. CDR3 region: CASSYPTEQYF. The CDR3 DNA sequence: TGTGCCAGCAGTTATCCTACCGAGCAGTACTTC.

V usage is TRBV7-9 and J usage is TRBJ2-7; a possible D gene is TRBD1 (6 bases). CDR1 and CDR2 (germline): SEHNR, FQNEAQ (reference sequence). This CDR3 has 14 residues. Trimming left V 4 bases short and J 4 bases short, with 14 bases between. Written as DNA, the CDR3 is TGTGCCAGCAGCTCTCCAGGGGCCCCTTACGAGCAGTACGTC. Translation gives CASSSPGAPYEQYV.